This TCR beta chain derives from a study of blood T cell repertoires in COVID-19. Turning to the study itself: The study drew acute and convalescent COVID-19 samples from the United States, Italy and Spain. Sources were T cells, B-cell-depleted T cells, or PBMCs; the material itself was cDNA or gDNA.

Authors' data handling: Amplification of reference gene primers was used by the study to estimate nucleated cell counts. The data were produced by immunoSEQ multiplex PCR, yet TCRdb's version contains in-frame clones alone and is incomplete. V, J and clone size reflect that table, while D and trimming were determined from the DNA. The sample shows 84,000 or so clones, around four fifths of them seen only once. The sample taken for sequencing was peripheral blood. This clonotype originated in a man older than 75 with active or convalescent COVID-19.

The DNA of the CDR3 is TGTGCCTGGAGTGAGACTAAAACGGAGCAGTACTTC. Translation gives CAWSETKTEQYF. The rearrangement uses TRBV30 and TRBJ2-7; D might be TRBD2 (5 bases). Germline V lookup: CDR1 GTSNPN, CDR2 SVGIG (reference sequence). CDR3 size: 12 residues. Between the trimmed V and J ends, which lost 1 base and 7 bases, there was a span of 11 bases.